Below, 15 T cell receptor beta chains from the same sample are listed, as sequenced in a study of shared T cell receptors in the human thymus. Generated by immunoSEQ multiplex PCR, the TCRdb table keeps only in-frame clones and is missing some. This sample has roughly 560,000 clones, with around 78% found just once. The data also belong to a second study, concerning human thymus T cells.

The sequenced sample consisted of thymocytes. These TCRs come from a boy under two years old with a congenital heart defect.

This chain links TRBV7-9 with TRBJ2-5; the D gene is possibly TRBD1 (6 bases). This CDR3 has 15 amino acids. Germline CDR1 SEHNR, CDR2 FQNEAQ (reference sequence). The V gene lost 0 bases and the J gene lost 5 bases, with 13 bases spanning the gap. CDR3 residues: CASSLAVERGETQYF. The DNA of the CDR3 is TGTGCCAGCAGCTTAGCGGTTGAGAGGGGGGAGACCCAGTACTTC.

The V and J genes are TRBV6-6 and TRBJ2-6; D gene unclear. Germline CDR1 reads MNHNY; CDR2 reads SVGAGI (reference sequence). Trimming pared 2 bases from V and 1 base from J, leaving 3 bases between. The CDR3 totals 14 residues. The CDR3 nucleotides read TGTGCCAGCAGTTACCGTTCTGGGGCCAACGTCCTGACTTTC. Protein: CASSYRSGANVLTF.

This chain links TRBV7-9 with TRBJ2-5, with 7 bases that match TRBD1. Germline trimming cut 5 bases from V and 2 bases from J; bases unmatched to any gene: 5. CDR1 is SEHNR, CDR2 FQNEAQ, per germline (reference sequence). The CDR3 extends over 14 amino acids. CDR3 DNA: TGTGCCAGCAGCCCAAGGGACAGTCAAGAGACCCAGTACTTC. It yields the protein CASSPRDSQETQYF.

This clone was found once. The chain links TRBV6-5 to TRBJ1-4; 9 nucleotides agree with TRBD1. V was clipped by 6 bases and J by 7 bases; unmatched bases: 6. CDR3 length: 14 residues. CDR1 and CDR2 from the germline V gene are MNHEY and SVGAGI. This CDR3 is CASRYRGPGEKLFF. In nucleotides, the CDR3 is TGTGCCAGCAGGTACAGGGGGCCGGGTGAAAAACTGTTTTTT.

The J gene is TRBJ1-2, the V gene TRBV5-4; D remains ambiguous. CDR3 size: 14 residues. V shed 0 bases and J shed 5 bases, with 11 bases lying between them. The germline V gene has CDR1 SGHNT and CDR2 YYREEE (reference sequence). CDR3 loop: CASSLARRGYGYTF. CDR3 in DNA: TGTGCCAGCAGCTTGGCCAGGCGGGGATATGGCTACACCTTC.

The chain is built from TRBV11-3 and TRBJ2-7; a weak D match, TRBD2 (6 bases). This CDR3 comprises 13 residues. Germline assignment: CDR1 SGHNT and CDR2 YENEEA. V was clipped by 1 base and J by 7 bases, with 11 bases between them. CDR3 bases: TGTGCCAGCAGCTTAGGCGGGGTAGGGGAGCAGTACTTC. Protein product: CASSLGGVGEQYF.

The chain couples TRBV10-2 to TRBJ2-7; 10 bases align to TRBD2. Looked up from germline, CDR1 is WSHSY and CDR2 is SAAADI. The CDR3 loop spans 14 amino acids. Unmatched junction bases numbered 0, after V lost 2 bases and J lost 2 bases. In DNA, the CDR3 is TGCGCCAGCAGTGAGCTAGCGGGGGCCTACGAGCAGTACTTC. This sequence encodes CASSELAGAYEQYF.

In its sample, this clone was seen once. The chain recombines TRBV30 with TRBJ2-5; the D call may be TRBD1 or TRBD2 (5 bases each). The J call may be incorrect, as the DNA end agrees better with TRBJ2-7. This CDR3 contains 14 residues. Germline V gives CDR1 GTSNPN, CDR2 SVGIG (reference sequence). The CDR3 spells CAWSCTPYGGEQYF. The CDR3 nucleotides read TGTGCCTGGAGTTGTACCCCGTATGGGGGCGAGCAGTACTTC.

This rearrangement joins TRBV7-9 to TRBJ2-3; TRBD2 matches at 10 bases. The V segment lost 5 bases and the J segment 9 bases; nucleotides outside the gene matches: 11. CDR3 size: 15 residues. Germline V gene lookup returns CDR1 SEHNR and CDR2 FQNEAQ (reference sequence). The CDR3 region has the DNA TGTGCCAGCAGCCTCACAGGGAGCGGGAGGGAAACGCAGTATTTT. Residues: CASSLTGSGRETQYF.

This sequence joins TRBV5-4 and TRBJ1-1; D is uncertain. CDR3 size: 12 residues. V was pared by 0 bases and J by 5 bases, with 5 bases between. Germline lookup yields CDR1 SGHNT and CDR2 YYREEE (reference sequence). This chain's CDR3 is CASSLDRTEAFF. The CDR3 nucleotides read TGTGCCAGCAGCTTGGACCGGACTGAAGCTTTCTTT.

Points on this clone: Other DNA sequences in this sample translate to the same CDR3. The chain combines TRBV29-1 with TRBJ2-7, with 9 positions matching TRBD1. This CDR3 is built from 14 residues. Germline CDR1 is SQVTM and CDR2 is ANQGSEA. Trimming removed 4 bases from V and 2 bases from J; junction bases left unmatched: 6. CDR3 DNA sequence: TGCAGCGTTGGGGGACAGGGCCTTCCCTACGAGCAGTACTTC. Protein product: CSVGGQGLPYEQYF.

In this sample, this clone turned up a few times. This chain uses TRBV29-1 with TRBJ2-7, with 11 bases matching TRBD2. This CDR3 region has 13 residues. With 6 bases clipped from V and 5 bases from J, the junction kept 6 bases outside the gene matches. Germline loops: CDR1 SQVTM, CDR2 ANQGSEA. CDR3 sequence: CSVPSGRSHEQYF. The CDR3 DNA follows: TGCAGCGTACCTAGCGGGAGGTCCCACGAGCAGTACTTC.

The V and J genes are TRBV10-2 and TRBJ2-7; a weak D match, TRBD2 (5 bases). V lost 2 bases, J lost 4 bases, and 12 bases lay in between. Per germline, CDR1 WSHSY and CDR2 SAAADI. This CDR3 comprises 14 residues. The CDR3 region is CASSEKPSSYEQYF. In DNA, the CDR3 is TGCGCCAGCAGTGAGAAACCTAGCTCGTACGAGCAGTACTTC.

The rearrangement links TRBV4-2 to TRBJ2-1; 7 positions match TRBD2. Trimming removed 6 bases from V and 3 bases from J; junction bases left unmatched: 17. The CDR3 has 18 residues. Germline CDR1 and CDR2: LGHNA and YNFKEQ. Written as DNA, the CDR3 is TGTGCCAGCAGTAACAAACTACCGGGGGGACTTGGCTACAATGAGCAGTTCTTC. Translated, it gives CASSNKLPGGLGYNEQFF.

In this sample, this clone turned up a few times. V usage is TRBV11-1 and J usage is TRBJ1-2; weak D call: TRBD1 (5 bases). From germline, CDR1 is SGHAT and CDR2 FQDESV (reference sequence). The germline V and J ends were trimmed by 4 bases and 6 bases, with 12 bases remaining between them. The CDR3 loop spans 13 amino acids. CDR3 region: CASSCTGSDGYTF. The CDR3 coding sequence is TGTGCCAGCAGCTGCACAGGCTCGGATGGCTACACCTTC.